This TCR beta chain is drawn from a study of blood T cell repertoires in COVID-19. This clone was recorded a few times. This CDR3 region has 14 residues. Germline CDR1 MNHEY, CDR2 SVGAGI. V was trimmed by 6 bases and J by 0 bases, leaving 8 bases between them. Some clones are missing from TCRdb's copy, which holds only in-frame ones; the method was immunoSEQ multiplex PCR. The sample lists roughly 200,000 clones, 84% seen once, with about 10% in the top ten. The source of this sequence is an elderly woman with COVID-19, enrolled during active disease. Material for sequencing was peripheral blood. The chain couples TRBV6-5 to TRBJ1-4; the D gene is possibly TRBD1 (5 bases). In DNA, the CDR3 is TGTGCCAGCAGCGACAGTGCAACTAATGAAAAACTGTTTTTT. This gives the protein CASSDSATNEKLFF.